This T cell receptor beta chain was captured in a study of post-analysis software for immune sequencing data. Points from the study as a whole: For normalized Chao1 diversity, multiple sclerosis patients scored significantly lower than controls did.

Libraries were made from TCR beta cDNA, and they carried unique molecular identifiers. TCRdb itself ran the PCR reads through MiXCR, one entry per CDR3 protein. Of around 770,000 distinct CDR3 sequences in the sample, approximately 44% were seen once. About this clonotype itself: No antigen is known for it.

The source is a girl aged 5 to 17 with multiple sclerosis. Sample: blood.

The CDR3 region has the DNA TGCAGTGCTAGTAGGCTCCACACCGGGGAGCTGTTTTTT. Its protein product is CSASRLHTGELFF. The chain has TRBV20-1 and TRBJ2-2, with no clear D. The CDR3 loop spans 13 amino acids. V dropped 3 bases and J dropped 3 bases, with 8 bases sitting between them. CDR1 is DFQATT and CDR2 is SNEGSKA in the germline V gene (reference sequence).